This entry lists 25 T cell receptor beta chains sequenced from one sample in a study of OX40 agonist ivuxolimab in advanced cancers. TCRdb keeps only in-frame clones here, not all; method: immunoSEQ multiplex PCR. In the table there are more than 45,000 clones, about nine tenths of which are singletons. Material: CD4+ or CD8+ T cells sorted from blood, obtained in a trial of the OX40 agonist ivuxolimab. All receptors come from an adult with an advanced solid tumor such as melanoma, head and neck, liver or kidney cancer.

This rearrangement joins TRBV25-1 to TRBJ1-6; 7 bases are shared with TRBD1. The ends lost 3 bases at V and 0 bases at J; junction bases unmatched: 5. Germline CDR1 is MGHDK and CDR2 is SYGVNS. The CDR3 contains 17 residues. CDR3 residues: CASSETGPSSYNSPLHF. In DNA form, the CDR3 reads TGTGCCAGCAGTGAGACAGGGCCTAGCTCCTATAATTCACCCCTCCACTTT.

The chain has TRBV2 and TRBJ2-1; 13 bases align to TRBD2. Germline-derived CDR1 and CDR2 are SNHLY and FYNNEI. V trimming: 6 bases; J trimming: 2 bases; junction bases outside the gene matches: 7. This CDR3 comprises 17 residues. CDR3 DNA sequence: TGTGCCAGCAGCCTAAGGGGACTAGCGGGAACCTACAATGAGCAGTTCTTC. As protein: CASSLRGLAGTYNEQFF.

The rearrangement links TRBV4-2 to TRBJ1-1; 7 bases fit TRBD1. This CDR3 comprises 14 residues. The J segment lost 4 bases and the V segment lost 1 base, leaving 3 bases of the junction unmatched. The V gene's germline CDR1 is LGHNA and CDR2 YNFKEQ. In DNA, the CDR3 is TGTGCCAGCAGCCAAGGCCAGGGGGTCACTGAAGCTTTCTTT. Encoded protein: CASSQGQGVTEAFF.

This chain joins TRBV28 and TRBJ2-2; TRBD1 is a possible D gene (6 bases). CDR3 size: 19 residues. Between the trimmed V and J ends, which lost 6 bases and 0 bases, there was a span of 23 bases. Germline CDR1 and CDR2: MDHEN and SYDVKM. The CDR3 nucleotides read TGTGCCAGCAGCCCGCGACAAAAACAGGGAAACTCGAACACCGGGGAGCTGTTTTTT. Translated: CASSPRQKQGNSNTGELFF.

The V gene is TRBV29-1, the J gene TRBJ2-1; D may match TRBD1 or TRBD2 (6 bases each). V was cut by 7 bases and J by 3 bases, with 19 bases left in between. The CDR3 sequence is 15 residues long. The germline V gene encodes CDR1 SQVTM and CDR2 ANQGSEA. For the CDR3, the DNA is TGCAGCGCCATAGGATCGGGGGCAGTCTACAATGAGCAGTTCTTC. This codes for CSAIGSGAVYNEQFF.

V is TRBV6-5 and J is TRBJ2-5, with 13 bases lining up with TRBD2. The CDR3 runs 16 residues. V lost 0 bases to trimming and J lost 4 bases; unmatched junction nucleotides: 2. Germline CDR1 is MNHEY and CDR2 is SVGAGI. The CDR3 nucleotides read TGTGCCAGCAGTTACTCTACTAGCGGGGGGGGAGAGACCCAGTACTTC. As protein: CASSYSTSGGGETQYF.

This chain uses TRBV7-2 with TRBJ2-1, with D unclear. V lost 4 bases to trimming and J lost 4 bases, with 23 bases between them. The CDR3 is 18 amino acids. From germline, CDR1 is SGHTA and CDR2 FQGNSA. Here the CDR3 DNA reads TGTGCCAGCAGCTCCGAATATTATATAGAGACGAGGTACAATGAGCAGTTCTTC. This sequence encodes CASSSEYYIETRYNEQFF.

The chain carries TRBV6-5 and TRBJ2-7; D is possibly TRBD1 (5 bases). This CDR3 has 15 residues. V lost 0 bases and J lost 4, with 13 bases in between. The germline gives CDR1 MNHEY, CDR2 SVGAGI. CDR3: CASSYSPGLGYEQYF. Here the CDR3 DNA reads TGTGCCAGCAGTTACTCGCCAGGGTTGGGGTACGAGCAGTACTTC.

This sequence joins TRBV2 and TRBJ2-3, with 9 bases lining up with TRBD2. Per germline, CDR1 SNHLY and CDR2 FYNNEI. J was trimmed by 6 bases and V by 4 bases; bases with no gene match: 5. This CDR3 comprises 14 residues. The CDR3 is CASSGTSDMDTQYF. CDR3 nucleotide sequence: TGTGCCAGCAGTGGGACTAGCGATATGGATACGCAGTATTTT.

The chain links TRBV2 to TRBJ1-4; 7 bases are shared with TRBD1. The V segment lost 2 bases and the J segment 4 bases; nucleotides outside the gene matches: 1. CDR3 size: 14 residues. Germline V gene sequence: CDR1 SNHLY, CDR2 FYNNEI. The CDR3 loop is CASSERDSNEKLFF. CDR3 coding DNA: TGTGCCAGCAGTGAAAGGGACAGTAATGAAAAACTGTTTTTT.

The rearrangement links TRBV7-9 to TRBJ2-6; D is unclear. Trimming cost V 11 bases and J 1 base, with 6 bases left between them. Germline assignment: CDR1 SEHNR and CDR2 FQNEAQ (reference sequence). The CDR3 totals 12 residues. The CDR3 nucleotides read TGTGCCTGTTGGTCTGGGGCCAACGTCCTGACTTTC. It encodes CACWSGANVLTF.

The chain's CDR3 is CASSPTRGQGETQYF. The CDR3 nucleotides read TGCGCCAGCAGCCCAACAAGGGGGCAGGGGGAGACCCAGTACTTC. V and J are TRBV4-1 and TRBJ2-5, with TRBD1 matching over 7 bases. Germline V gene data show CDR1 as MGHRA and CDR2 as YSYEKL. The ends lost 4 bases at V and 5 bases at J; junction bases unmatched: 10. This CDR3 contains 15 residues.

The chain couples TRBV5-6 to TRBJ1-5; D unclear. V was pared by 1 base and J by 0 bases, with 11 bases between. The CDR3 loop spans 16 amino acids. Looked up from germline, CDR1 is SGHDT and CDR2 is YYEEEE. The CDR3 DNA reads TGTGCCAGCAGCTTGTTTATTGGCCCTAGCAATCAGCCCCAGCATTTT. This codes for CASSLFIGPSNQPQHF.

This chain connects TRBV21-1 to TRBJ2-7; the DNA was not compared with TRBD2, the D call given in the table. TRBV21-1 is marked as a pseudogene. CDR3 length equals 21 residues. The CDR3 region has the DNA TGTGCCAGCAGCAAAGCTTCGGCCGGCGACCTTAGGAGGCCCAGCTCCTACGAGCAGTACTTC. The encoded protein is CASSKASAGDLRRPSSYEQYF.

The chain recombines TRBV28 with TRBJ2-3; D is uncertain. Trimming stripped 5 bases from V and 4 bases from J, with 16 bases between. The CDR3 runs to 15 residues. CDR1 MDHEN and CDR2 SYDVKM come from the germline V gene. CDR3 in DNA: TGTGCCAGCAGTCTTACCCAGGCATGGGCAGATACGCAGTATTTT. Translated: CASSLTQAWADTQYF.

The chain combines TRBV27 with TRBJ1-1; 7 nucleotides align to TRBD1. The V gene's germline CDR1 is MNHEY and CDR2 SMNVEV (reference sequence). The CDR3 spans 12 residues. J was trimmed by 8 bases and V by 6 bases; bases with no gene match: 6. The CDR3 bases are TGTGCCAGCAGGACAGGGATGATAGAAGCTTTCTTT. Translating it yields CASRTGMIEAFF.

The rearrangement uses TRBV27 and TRBJ2-7; D possibly corresponds to TRBD1 (6 bases). CDR3 size: 13 residues. Trimming shortened V by 5 bases and J by 3 bases, and 11 bases separated the two germline ends. The germline CDR1 and CDR2 sequences are MNHEY and SMNVEV (reference sequence). The CDR3 bases are TGTGCCAGCAGTCCGGACAGAATCTACGAGCAGTACTTC. Translation: CASSPDRIYEQYF.

The chain carries TRBV11-1 and TRBJ2-1; 10 nucleotides match TRBD1. The CDR3 sequence is 15 residues long. CDR1 is SGHAT, CDR2 FQDESV, per germline (reference sequence). The V segment lost 6 bases and the J segment 2 bases; nucleotides outside the gene matches: 4. The chain's CDR3 is CASRSDRGPYNEQFF. CDR3 nucleotide sequence: TGTGCCAGCAGGTCAGACAGGGGGCCCTACAATGAGCAGTTCTTC. The full variable domain, rest sourced from reference TRBV11-1 and TRBJ2-1, is EAEVAQSPRYKITEKSQAVAFWCDPISGHATLYWYRQILGQGPELLVQFQDESVVDDSQLPKDRFSAERLKGVDSTLKIQPAELGDSAMYLCASRSDRGPYNEQFFGPGTRLTVL.

This chain links TRBV5-3 with TRBJ1-2, with D possibly matching TRBD1 (6 bases). TRBV5-3 is an ORF; its function is uncertain. The V gene lost 0 bases and the J gene lost 3 bases, with 15 bases spanning the gap. This CDR3 has 16 residues. The CDR3 coding sequence is TGTGCCAGAAGCTTGGCCGTGGCAGGGGCGTACTATGGCTACACCTTC. It specifies CARSLAVAGAYYGYTF.

V and J are TRBV15 and TRBJ2-4; D is uncertain. V gave up 5 bases and J gave up 5 bases, with 7 bases separating them. CDR1 and CDR2 (germline): LNHNV, YYDKDF (reference sequence). The CDR3 has 12 residues. CDR3 bases: TGTGCCACCAGCGGTTGGCAAAACATTCAGTACTTC. Translated: CATSGWQNIQYF. The variable domain in full, completed from reference TRBV15 and TRBJ2-4, reads DAMVIQNPRYQVTQFGKPVTLSCSQTLNHNVMYWYQQKSSQAPKLLFHYYDKDFNNEADTPDNFQSRRPNTSFCFLDIRSPGLGDTAMYLCATSGWQNIQYFGAGTRLSVL.

Regarding this clone: At the DNA level, this CDR3 is encoded by other sequences in the same sample as well. The rearrangement uses TRBV10-3 and TRBJ1-5, with D hard to call. The V and J ends lost 2 bases and 0 bases respectively, with 8 bases between them. CDR3 length: 15 amino acids. CDR1 is ENHRY, CDR2 SYGVKD, per germline. In DNA form, the CDR3 reads TGTGCCATCAGTGAGGGGCGGAATAGCAATCAGCCCCAGCATTTT. Its protein product is CAISEGRNSNQPQHF.

The rearrangement links TRBV9 to TRBJ2-1; 10 nucleotides align to TRBD2. Per the germline V gene, CDR1 is SGDLS and CDR2 is YYNGEE. J lost 0 bases, V lost 0 bases, and 6 bases had no gene match. The CDR3 spans 18 residues. The chain's CDR3 is CASSVVSGGSSSYNEQFF. DNA of the CDR3: TGTGCCAGCAGCGTAGTTAGCGGGGGGTCGAGCTCCTACAATGAGCAGTTCTTC.

The chain is built from TRBV15 and TRBJ2-7; 8 bases are shared with TRBD2. The CDR3 totals 13 residues. Germline V gene sequence: CDR1 LNHNV, CDR2 YYDKDF (reference sequence). J lost 4 bases, V lost 5 bases, and 4 bases had no gene match. CDR3 sequence (DNA): TGTGCCACCAGCCCGGGGGGGAGTTACGAGCAGTACTTC. This gives the protein CATSPGGSYEQYF. The whole variable domain, remainder taken from reference TRBV15 and TRBJ2-7, is DAMVIQNPRYQVTQFGKPVTLSCSQTLNHNVMYWYQQKSSQAPKLLFHYYDKDFNNEADTPDNFQSRRPNTSFCFLDIRSPGLGDTAMYLCATSPGGSYEQYFGPGTRLTVT.

The chain is built from TRBV7-6 and TRBJ2-1; D is possibly TRBD1 (5 bases). Per germline, CDR1 SGHVS and CDR2 FNYEAQ. The CDR3 sequence is 14 residues long. Trimming left V 4 bases short and J 0 bases short, with 7 bases between. The CDR3 spells CASSSTVSYNEQFF. The CDR3 bases are TGTGCCAGCAGCTCGACAGTCTCCTACAATGAGCAGTTCTTC.

This chain links TRBV7-9 with TRBJ2-7; 7 bases align to TRBD1. With 5 bases clipped from V and 0 bases from J, the junction kept 10 bases outside the gene matches. This CDR3 has 16 amino acids. CDR1 is SEHNR and CDR2 is FQNEAQ in the germline V gene (reference sequence). The CDR3 reads CASSARQGKSSYEQYF. In nucleotides, the CDR3 is TGTGCCAGCAGCGCCCGACAGGGAAAGAGCTCCTACGAGCAGTACTTC.